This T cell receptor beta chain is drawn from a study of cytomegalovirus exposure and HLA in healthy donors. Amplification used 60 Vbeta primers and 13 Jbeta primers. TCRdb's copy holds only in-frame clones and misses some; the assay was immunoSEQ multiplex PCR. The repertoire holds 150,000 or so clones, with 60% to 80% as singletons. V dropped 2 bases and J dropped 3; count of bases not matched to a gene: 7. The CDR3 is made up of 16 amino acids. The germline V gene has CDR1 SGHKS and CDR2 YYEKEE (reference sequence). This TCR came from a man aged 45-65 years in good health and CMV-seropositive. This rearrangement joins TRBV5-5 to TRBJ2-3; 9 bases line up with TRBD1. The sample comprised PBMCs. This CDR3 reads CASSFRGTGWTDTQYF. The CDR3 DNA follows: TGTGCCAGCAGCTTTCGGGGGACAGGGTGGACAGATACGCAGTATTTT.